A selection of T cell receptor beta chains follows, all from one sample in a study of T-cell memory formation after mild COVID-19. TCRdb reanalysed the 5' RACE reads using MiXCR and keeps one entry per CDR3 protein. The profile shows 65,000 to 90,000 distinct CDR3 sequences, 10% to 15% of them singletons. The specimen was PBMCs or a T cell subset sorted from them (not recorded which). These TCRs come from a man younger than 35 who had mild COVID-19 (a few samples of this study predate the infection). Cell type and time point are not known. The conserved cysteine and the conserved F or W are not part of the CDR3 here. Only part of the rows carry a size: once, few, many, or a class if the clone is expanded.

TRBV28	TRBJ2-1	NA	ASSFLELAGGTSYNEQF
TRBV2	TRBJ2-3	NA	ASRGGPHVTDTQY
TRBV6-1	TRBJ2-1	few	ASSGTWDEQF
TRBV15	TRBJ2-5	NA	ATSGWTSGGQKETQY
TRBV7-9	TRBJ2-7	NA	ASSLAMRVWEQY
TRBV7-9	TRBJ1-6	many	ASSLALGLAPSPLH
TRBV10-3	TRBJ1-2	NA	AISESVPFGYT
TRBV3-1	TRBJ2-1	NA	ASSQAAALGEQF
TRBV6-2/TRBV6-3	TRBJ2-1	many	ASRSTGTMSYNEQF
TRBV7-2	TRBJ2-3	NA	ASSLSLEGDTQY
TRBV7-2	TRBJ2-1	few	AVQGLGNEQF
TRBV29-1	TRBJ2-2	NA	SVISGELF
TRBV20-1	TRBJ2-1	NA	SARGSSSGGGNEQF
TRBV7-2	TRBJ1-3	few	ASSFPGRIGSGNTIY
TRBV7-9	TRBJ2-1	few	ASSPPGQGINEQF
TRBV9	TRBJ2-5	few	ASSVAQGLGETQY
TRBV29-1	TRBJ2-5	NA	SVEGGTQY
TRBV12-3/TRBV12-4	TRBJ1-2	NA	ASNELGARGYGYT
TRBV9	TRBJ1-1	few	ASSTRTNTEAF
TRBV7-6	TRBJ2-1	NA	ASSPLPGTGYNEQF
TRBV5-5	TRBJ2-1	many	ASSLAYEQF
TRBV7-9	TRBJ1-4	NA	ASSSTAQRKLF
TRBV7-9	TRBJ2-4	NA	ASSLWASIQY
TRBV12-3/TRBV12-4	TRBJ1-4	few	ASSLIPGKLF
TRBV4-3	TRBJ1-1	NA	ASSQDSLGDTEAF
TRBV7-9	TRBJ2-7	few	ASSLEDTYEQY
TRBV24-1	TRBJ2-5	few	ATGQGGVPPETQY
TRBV28	TRBJ2-1	few	ASSLRLGGAGNEQF
TRBV4-2	TRBJ1-1	few	ASSQRGPGSPEAF
TRBV5-5	TRBJ1-4	few	ASSFWRGRTNEKLF
TRBV7-9	TRBJ1-1	many	ASSFGTGFLDTEAF
TRBV7-9	TRBJ2-7	medium-sized	ASSTSRDSWFQQY
TRBV7-9	TRBJ2-5	NA	ASSLDVLVETQY
TRBV20-1	TRBJ1-5	few	SAREGTGPYQPQH